The 16 T cell receptor beta chains below all came from one sample that was sequenced in a study of cytomegalovirus exposure and HLA in healthy donors. PCR involved 60 Vbeta and 13 Jbeta primers. The protocol was immunoSEQ multiplex PCR, while the TCRdb copy is restricted to in-frame clones and leaves out a portion. The sample lists about 130,000 clones; about 74% were seen once. The sequencing sample was made of PBMCs. The receptors were gathered from a woman in her forties or fifties in good health and CMV-seropositive.

The rearrangement uses TRBV7-6 and TRBJ2-1; D remains unclear. Germline CDR1 and CDR2: SGHVS and FNYEAQ. The CDR3 is 13 amino acids. Trimming shortened V by 0 bases and J by 9 bases, and 9 bases separated the two germline ends. CDR3 region: CASSLAPFGEQFF. For the CDR3, the DNA is TGTGCCAGCAGCTTAGCCCCGTTCGGTGAGCAGTTCTTC. Complete variable domain (other parts from reference TRBV7-6 and TRBJ2-1): GAGVSQSPRYKVTKRGQDVALRCDPISGHVSLYWYRQALGQGPEFLTYFNYEAQQDKSGLPNDRFSAERPEGSISTLTIQRTEQRDSAMYRCASSLAPFGEQFFGPGTRLTVL.

The V and J genes are TRBV4-3 and TRBJ1-2, with D maybe TRBD1 (5 bases). In germline, CDR1 is LGHNA, CDR2 YSLEER. The CDR3 is made up of 14 amino acids. Trimming removed 1 base at V and 7 bases at J, with 13 bases between. The CDR3 coding sequence is TGCGCCAGCAGCCAAGGTCGGACATATTCTGGCTACACCTTC. Amino acid sequence: CASSQGRTYSGYTF.

The chain joins TRBV7-9 to TRBJ2-1; 16 bases map to TRBD2. CDR1 and CDR2 (germline): SEHNR, FQNEAQ (reference sequence). The CDR3 is made up of 17 amino acids. Unmatched junction bases numbered 6, after V lost 4 bases and J lost 6 bases. The CDR3 here is CASSSRGTSGGANEQFF. The CDR3 DNA reads TGTGCCAGCAGCTCACGAGGGACTAGCGGGGGGGCCAATGAGCAGTTCTTC.

The chain combines TRBV5-1 with TRBJ2-3, with 11 bases identical to TRBD2. V lost 0 bases and J lost 6; bases outside the gene matches: 9. The CDR3 runs 17 residues. Germline V gives CDR1 SGHRS, CDR2 YFSETQ. For the CDR3, the DNA is TGCGCCAGCAGCTTGGCCTTGTTAGCGGGGGGGCCCGATACGCAGTATTTT. Encoded protein: CASSLALLAGGPDTQYF.

The chain links TRBV28 to TRBJ1-4; 7 positions match TRBD1. This CDR3 spans 17 amino acids. The junction had 12 bases not matched to a gene; V was cut back by 5 bases and J by 3 bases. Germline V gives CDR1 MDHEN, CDR2 SYDVKM. The CDR3 DNA follows: TGTGCCAGCAGTGACTTGGGACAGTCAAGTGCTAATGAAAAACTGTTTTTT. As protein: CASSDLGQSSANEKLFF.

The V gene is TRBV7-2, the J gene TRBJ1-4; 11 nucleotides match TRBD1. V was clipped by 5 bases and J by 8 bases; unmatched bases: 7. Germline CDR1 and CDR2: SGHTA and FQGNSA. The CDR3 is made up of 15 amino acids. The CDR3 region has the DNA TGTGCCAGCAGCCGCCCCGGGACAGGGGGGGAAAAACTGTTTTTT. Translated, it gives CASSRPGTGGEKLFF.

The V call is TRBV11-2, the J call TRBJ2-2; TRBD1 matches at 8 bases. The CDR3 loop spans 16 amino acids. CDR1 SGHAT and CDR2 FQNNGV come from the germline V gene. The V segment lost 5 bases and the J segment 1 base; nucleotides outside the gene matches: 6. This CDR3 is CASSRWTGRNTGELFF. The CDR3 DNA follows: TGTGCCAGCAGCCGATGGACAGGGAGGAACACCGGGGAGCTGTTTTTT. The full variable domain, its missing parts supplied by reference TRBV11-2 and TRBJ2-2, is EAGVAQSPRYKIIEKRQSVAFWCNPISGHATLYWYQQILGQGPKLLIQFQNNGVVDDSQLPKDRFSAERLKGVDSTLKIQPAKLEDSAVYLCASSRWTGRNTGELFFGEGSRLTVL.

J is TRBJ1-3 and V is TRBV6-5; D uncertain. This CDR3 region has 13 residues. Germline V gene sequence: CDR1 MNHEY, CDR2 SVGAGI. V dropped 6 bases and J dropped 4 bases, with 10 bases sitting between them. The CDR3 is CASSRTEGNTIYF. CDR3 bases: TGTGCCAGCAGCCGTACGGAGGGAAACACCATATATTTT.

The J gene is TRBJ1-1, the V gene TRBV29-1; the D gene is possibly TRBD1 (6 bases). Deletions cut 4 bases from V and 4 bases from J, with 13 bases between. The CDR3 has 13 amino acids. CDR1 and CDR2 (germline): SQVTM, ANQGSEA. The chain's CDR3 is CSVVGGAGTEAFF. CDR3 nucleotide sequence: TGCAGCGTTGTAGGGGGTGCAGGCACTGAAGCTTTCTTT.

The V gene is TRBV19, the J gene TRBJ2-7, with 7 bases fitting TRBD1. The V gene end was trimmed by 4 bases and the J gene end by 2 bases; junction bases not matched to a gene: 8. This CDR3 spans 15 amino acids. Germline V gene lookup returns CDR1 LNHDA and CDR2 SQIVND (reference sequence). The CDR3 loop reads CASSKGLRGTYEQYF. Here the CDR3 DNA reads TGTGCCAGTAGTAAGGGCCTCAGGGGGACCTACGAGCAGTACTTC.

CDR3 coding DNA: TGTGCCAGCAGCCCAAGACAGGGGTTGACAGATACGCAGTATTTT. Amino acids: CASSPRQGLTDTQYF. This chain joins TRBV5-4 and TRBJ2-3; 8 positions match TRBD1. The V gene's germline CDR1 is SGHNT and CDR2 YYREEE (reference sequence). The CDR3 spans 15 residues. V gave up 4 bases and J gave up 3 bases; unmatched junction bases: 7. The variable domain in full, completed from reference TRBV5-4 and TRBJ2-3, reads ETGVTQSPTHLIKTRGQQVTLRCSSQSGHNTVSWYQQALGQGPQFIFQYYREEENGRGNFPPRFSGLQFPNYSSELNVNALELDDSALYLCASSPRQGLTDTQYFGPGTRLTVL.

V and J are TRBV2 and TRBJ2-3; D perhaps matches TRBD2 (5 bases). Germline V gene sequence: CDR1 SNHLY, CDR2 FYNNEI. The CDR3 sequence is 14 residues long. The V and J ends lost 4 bases and 4 bases respectively, with 12 bases between them. CDR3 in DNA: TGTGCCAGCAGTGTTGACCGGCGGGCAGATACGCAGTATTTT. It codes for CASSVDRRADTQYF.

The chain combines TRBV18 with TRBJ2-1, with TRBD2 matching 7 bases. Germline V lookup: CDR1 KGHSH, CDR2 LQKENI. V lost 1 base and J lost 5; bases outside the gene matches: 2. The CDR3 has 14 amino acids. This CDR3 is CASSPRGGDNEQFF. CDR3 bases: TGTGCCAGCTCACCACGGGGGGGGGACAATGAGCAGTTCTTC.

The rearrangement links TRBV9 to TRBJ2-5; the match to TRBD2 covers 7 bases. Trimming took 3 bases from V and 4 from J; bases not matched to a gene: 9. This CDR3 is 15 amino acids long. Germline assignment: CDR1 SGDLS and CDR2 YYNGEE. The CDR3 nucleotides read TGTGCCAGCAGCGCCGAGCCAGCGGGGCCAGAGACCCAGTACTTC. It yields the protein CASSAEPAGPETQYF. Full variable domain (outside the CDR3, taken from reference TRBV9 and TRBJ2-5): DSGVTQTPKHLITATGQRVTLRCSPRSGDLSVYWYQQSLDQGLQFLIQYYNGEERAKGNILERFSAQQFPDLHSELNLSSLELGDSALYFCASSAEPAGPETQYFGPGTRLLVL.

The gene calls are TRBV18 and TRBJ1-3; D remains ambiguous. This CDR3 has 14 residues. The V end was cut by 1 base, the J end by 1 base, with 5 bases between. Germline loops: CDR1 KGHSH, CDR2 LQKENI. The CDR3 DNA sequence: TGTGCCAGCTCACCACTACAGTCTGGAAACACCATATATTTT. Protein: CASSPLQSGNTIYF.

The chain has TRBV15 and TRBJ1-2; the D gene is possibly TRBD1 (5 bases). Germline V gene sequence: CDR1 LNHNV, CDR2 YYDKDF (reference sequence). Trimming cost V 0 bases and J 2 bases, with 16 bases left between them. The CDR3 is made up of 17 amino acids. The CDR3 region is CATSRDSSREGNYGYTF. In nucleotides, the CDR3 is TGTGCCACCAGCAGAGATAGTTCCAGGGAAGGGAACTATGGCTACACCTTC.